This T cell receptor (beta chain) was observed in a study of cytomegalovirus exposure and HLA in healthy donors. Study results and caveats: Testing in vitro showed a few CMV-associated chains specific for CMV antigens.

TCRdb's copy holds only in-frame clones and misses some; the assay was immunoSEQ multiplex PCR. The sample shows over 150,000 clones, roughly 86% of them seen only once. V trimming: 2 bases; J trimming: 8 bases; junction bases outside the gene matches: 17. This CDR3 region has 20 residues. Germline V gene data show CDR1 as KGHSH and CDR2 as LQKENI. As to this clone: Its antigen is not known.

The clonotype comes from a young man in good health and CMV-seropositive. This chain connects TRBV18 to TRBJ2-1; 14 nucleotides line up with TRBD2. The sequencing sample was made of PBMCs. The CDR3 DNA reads TGTGCCAGCTCACCATTAAAGGGACTAGCGGGAGCCTCTCGGGACTATGAGCAGTTCTTC. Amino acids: CASSPLKGLAGASRDYEQFF.